This TCR beta chain was identified in a study of T cell changes during pregnancy in multiple sclerosis. The CDR3 runs 12 residues. The V and J ends lost 7 bases and 1 base respectively, with 7 bases between them. Germline CDR1 reads MNHEY; CDR2 reads SMNVEV (reference sequence). The method was immunoSEQ multiplex PCR; TCRdb's version includes in-frame clones alone and lacks a portion of them. The table lists around 37,000 clones, 92% of them singletons. Sequenced here: CD8+ T cells from peripheral blood mononuclear cells, sampled before pregnancy. The clonotype was recovered from a female donor with multiple sclerosis, enrolled in a pregnancy study. The rearrangement joins TRBV27 to TRBJ2-5, with D perhaps TRBD1 (5 bases). The CDR3 region has the DNA TGTGCCAGCAAGGGGATCCAAGAGACCCAGTACTTC. Translated, it gives CASKGIQETQYF.